These 14 T cell receptor beta chains originate from one sample sequenced in a study of memory CD4+ T cells and cytomegalovirus serostatus. Single viable CD3+CD4+CD8-CD45RO+ cells were sorted as the memory CD4+ T cells. Only in-frame clones appear in the TCRdb table, and some are missing; sequencing was by immunoSEQ multiplex PCR. This table has 60,000 to 70,000 clones, 70% to 80% appearing once. Material: memory CD4+ T cells from blood. These receptors all stem from an adult in good health and CMV-seropositive.

As DNA, the CDR3 is TGTGCCAGCAGCCAAGAGGGGGACGAGCAGTACTTC. Encoded protein: CASSQEGDEQYF. The chain employs TRBV4-2 and TRBJ2-7; D possibly uses TRBD1 or TRBD2 (5 bases each). CDR1 and CDR2 from the germline V gene are LGHNA and YNFKEQ. Trimming removed 0 bases at V and 5 bases at J, with 5 bases between. The CDR3 is 12 amino acids.

There are a few counts of this clone. The chain is built from TRBV7-6 and TRBJ2-3, with D perhaps TRBD1 (5 bases). Germline CDR1 SGHVS, CDR2 FNYEAQ. There are 13 residues in the CDR3. Trimming stripped 0 bases from V and 5 bases from J, with 6 bases between. This CDR3 is CASSLATGDTQYF. The CDR3 DNA is TGTGCCAGCAGCTTAGCAACAGGAGATACGCAGTATTTT.

The gene calls are TRBV5-8 and TRBJ1-5; D perhaps matches TRBD1 (5 bases). This CDR3 comprises 17 residues. CDR1 and CDR2 (germline): SGHTS, YDEGEE. V was pared by 0 bases and J by 4 bases, with 17 bases between. The CDR3: CASSLAGGRGRNQPQHF. CDR3 DNA: TGTGCCAGCAGCTTGGCCGGTGGGAGGGGTAGGAATCAGCCCCAGCATTTT.

This clone was recorded a few times. This chain links TRBV9 with TRBJ1-1; D call uncertain. This CDR3 is built from 14 residues. From germline, CDR1 is SGDLS and CDR2 YYNGEE. V lost 4 bases, J lost 4 bases, and 14 bases lay in between. The chain's CDR3 is CASSPGGLSTEAFF. The DNA of the CDR3 is TGTGCCAGCAGCCCAGGAGGGCTGAGCACTGAAGCTTTCTTT.

This clone turned up a few times. This chain connects TRBV4-3 to TRBJ2-5, with D perhaps TRBD1 or TRBD2 (5 bases each). Germline CDR1 reads LGHNA; CDR2 reads YSLEER. CDR3 size: 15 residues. V was trimmed by 2 bases and J by 4 bases, leaving 14 bases between them. DNA for the CDR3: TGCGCCAGCAGCCAAACCTGGGACCAAGGAGAGACCCAGTACTTC. As protein: CASSQTWDQGETQYF.

The chain couples TRBV30 to TRBJ1-2; D is perhaps TRBD1 (5 bases). Trimming cost V 0 bases and J 5 bases, with 7 bases left between them. The length of the CDR3 is 12 residues. The germline V gene encodes CDR1 GTSNPN and CDR2 SVGIG (reference sequence). CDR3 sequence reads: CAWSVGAYGYTF. The CDR3 DNA is TGTGCCTGGAGTGTAGGGGCGTATGGCTACACCTTC. Supplemented by reference TRBV30 and TRBJ1-2, the full variable domain reads SQTIHQWPATLVQPVGSPLSLECTVEGTSNPNLYWYRQAAGRGLQLLFYSVGIGQISSEVPQNLSASRPQDRQFILSSKKLLLSDSGFYLCAWSVGAYGYTFGSGTRLTVV.

The sample holds many counts of this clone. The gene calls are TRBV5-6 and TRBJ2-5, with D possibly matching TRBD2 (5 bases). Looked up from germline, CDR1 is SGHDT and CDR2 is YYEEEE. V gave up 4 bases and J gave up 5 bases, with 15 bases separating them. The length of the CDR3 is 14 residues. The CDR3 region has the DNA TGTGCCAGCAGCCTGCTTAGCGTCCCGGAGACCCAGTACTTC. Translated: CASSLLSVPETQYF.

This clone has only one observation. V is TRBV11-2 and J is TRBJ1-4; the D gene is possibly TRBD1 (5 bases). V was clipped by 3 bases and J by 8 bases, with 7 bases between them. Germline lookup yields CDR1 SGHAT and CDR2 FQNNGV. CDR3 length: 12 amino acids. CDR3 amino acids: CASSFWDEKLFF. The CDR3 DNA follows: TGTGCCAGCAGCTTCTGGGACGAAAAACTGTTTTTT.

The chain links TRBV11-3 to TRBJ2-1; 10 bases match TRBD2. V shed 2 bases and J 10 bases; nucleotides not matched to a gene: 11. The CDR3 is made up of 16 amino acids. Germline CDR1 reads SGHNT; CDR2 reads YENEEA. The CDR3 loop reads CASSLNLIAGGSEQFF. For the CDR3, the DNA is TGTGCCAGCAGCTTAAATCTGATAGCGGGAGGAAGCGAGCAGTTCTTC.

This clone was seen a handful of times. The V and J genes are TRBV25-1 and TRBJ1-1; D ambiguous. V shed 7 bases and J shed 1 base, with 10 bases lying between them. There are 13 residues in the CDR3. Per the germline V gene, CDR1 is MGHDK and CDR2 is SYGVNS. The CDR3: CASKGATNTEAFF. The CDR3 DNA follows: TGTGCCAGCAAGGGAGCGACGAACACTGAAGCTTTCTTT.

This clone was seen just once. The chain links TRBV29-1 to TRBJ1-6; TRBD1 matches at 7 bases. Looked up from germline, CDR1 is SQVTM and CDR2 is ANQGSEA. The V and J ends lost 6 bases and 6 bases, in that order; junction bases with no gene match: 2. The CDR3 extends over 12 amino acids. The DNA for the CDR3 is TGCAGCGTGCGGGACAGTAATTCACCCCTCCACTTT. Its protein is CSVRDSNSPLHF.

Sample share makes this clone medium-sized. The rearrangement uses TRBV2 and TRBJ1-2, with 10 nucleotides matching TRBD1. The ends lost 6 bases at V and 7 bases at J; junction bases unmatched: 8. The germline CDR1 and CDR2 sequences are SNHLY and FYNNEI. The CDR3 covers 14 residues. CDR3 protein: CASRGGQGIRGYTF. CDR3 bases: TGTGCCAGCAGGGGGGGACAGGGGATCCGTGGCTACACCTTC. Looking up the rest from reference TRBV2 and TRBJ1-2 gives the full variable domain: EPEVTQTPSHQVTQMGQEVILRCVPISNHLYFYWYRQILGQKVEFLVSFYNNEISEKSEIFDDQFSVERPDGSNFTLKIRSTKLEDSAMYFCASRGGQGIRGYTFGSGTRLTVV.

This clone was recorded once. V is TRBV29-1 and J is TRBJ2-1; 9 bases line up with TRBD2. Germline CDR1 and CDR2: SQVTM and ANQGSEA. The CDR3 consists of 13 residues. V was clipped by 7 bases and J by 8 bases; unmatched bases: 9. The CDR3 coding sequence is TGCAGCGGAGCGGGAGGAATCTTCGATGAGCAGTTCTTC. Its protein product is CSGAGGIFDEQFF.

The chain links TRBV1 to TRBJ2-7; the DNA was not used to check the table's D call, TRBD2. TRBV1 is noted as a pseudogene. This CDR3 is 18 amino acids long. CDR3 protein: CTSSQDICGLAGSNEQYF. CDR3 nucleotides: TGCACCAGCAGCCAAGATATTTGTGGACTAGCGGGATCTAACGAGCAGTACTTC.